One sample yielded the 23 T cell receptor beta chains listed below, sequenced in a study of blood T cell repertoires in COVID-19. Libraries were prepared by immunoSEQ multiplex PCR; TCRdb keeps only in-frame clonotypes and omits some of them. The sample shows 350,000 to 550,000 clones, 75% to 90% of them seen only once. The sequenced sample consisted of peripheral blood. The receptors come from a woman aged 30 to 39 with acute or convalescent COVID-19.

The genes are TRBV15 and TRBJ2-5; D is undetermined. CDR1 and CDR2 (germline): LNHNV, YYDKDF (reference sequence). V lost 0 bases, J lost 2 bases, and 10 bases lay in between. This CDR3 is 15 amino acids long. The CDR3 DNA sequence: TGTGCCACCAGCAGAGATCCCGGTGGTCAAGAGACCCAGTACTTC. This encodes CATSRDPGGQETQYF.

The chain combines TRBV4-1 with TRBJ2-7; D call uncertain. The V end lost 0 bases, the J end lost 6 bases, and 15 bases lay between the germline ends. Germline V gene lookup returns CDR1 MGHRA and CDR2 YSYEKL. The CDR3 is made up of 15 amino acids. CDR3 loop: CASSQEVARSTEQYF. The DNA for the CDR3 is TGCGCCAGCAGCCAAGAGGTTGCCCGGTCCACCGAGCAGTACTTC.

J is TRBJ2-1 and V is TRBV27; D perhaps matches TRBD1 (6 bases). Between the trimmed V and J ends, which lost 6 bases and 4 bases, there was a span of 19 bases. The CDR3 sequence is 16 residues long. CDR1 is MNHEY and CDR2 is SMNVEV in the germline V gene (reference sequence). CDR3 region: CASRRHRENSYNEQFF. DNA for the CDR3: TGTGCCAGCAGGCGTCACAGGGAAAACTCTTACAATGAGCAGTTCTTC.

The V gene is TRBV18, the J gene TRBJ2-7, with D perhaps TRBD1 (5 bases). V was trimmed by 4 bases and J by 3 bases, leaving 7 bases between them. The CDR3 is 12 amino acids. Germline lookup yields CDR1 KGHSH and CDR2 LQKENI. DNA for the CDR3: TGTGCCAGCTCACAGGGGAACTACGAGCAGTACTTC. It yields the protein CASSQGNYEQYF.

The chain is built from TRBV6-5 and TRBJ2-3; TRBD1 is a possible D gene (5 bases). Germline V gene sequence: CDR1 MNHEY, CDR2 SVGAGI. The CDR3 totals 15 residues. Trimming removed 3 bases from V and 5 bases from J, with 15 bases in between. This chain's CDR3 is CASSYLRAGQDTQYF. CDR3 coding DNA: TGTGCCAGCAGTTATCTTCGGGCAGGGCAAGATACGCAGTATTTT.

The V and J genes are TRBV4-1 and TRBJ1-2; 8 nucleotides agree with TRBD1. CDR1 is MGHRA, CDR2 YSYEKL, per germline. The CDR3 contains 15 residues. V lost 0 bases, J lost 4 bases, and 4 bases stayed unmatched. In nucleotides, the CDR3 is TGCGCCAGCAGCCAAGAGGGGGGACAGGCCTATGGCTACACCTTC. Its translation: CASSQEGGQAYGYTF.

The chain is built from TRBV9 and TRBJ2-5; no clear D. Germline values: CDR1 SGDLS, CDR2 YYNGEE. V was clipped by 3 bases and J by 3 bases, with 15 bases between them. The CDR3 runs to 15 residues. The CDR3: CASSASNIGEETQYF. The CDR3 DNA reads TGTGCCAGCAGCGCCAGTAATATCGGAGAAGAGACCCAGTACTTC.

V and J are TRBV14 and TRBJ2-5; tentative D call: TRBD2 (6 bases). Germline lookup yields CDR1 SGHDN and CDR2 FVKESK. V was trimmed by 4 bases and J by 5 bases, leaving 11 bases between them. The CDR3 covers 13 residues. In nucleotides, the CDR3 is TGTGCCAGCAGCCGGGCGGGGCAGGAGACCCAGTACTTC. Its translation: CASSRAGQETQYF.

CDR3 in amino acids: CASSQLYAGANTGELFF. CDR3 sequence (DNA): TGTGCCAGCAGCCAACTTTATGCGGGGGCCAACACCGGGGAGCTGTTTTTT. The rearrangement uses TRBV3-1 (or the pseudogene TRBV3-2) and TRBJ2-2; maybe TRBD2 (7 bases). The V gene lost 2 bases and the J gene lost 2 bases, with 15 bases spanning the gap. The CDR3 is 17 amino acids. Germline loops: CDR1 LGHDT, CDR2 YNNKEL (reference sequence).

The chain combines TRBV9 with TRBJ1-1; 7 bases align to TRBD1. V shed 7 bases, J shed 0 bases, and the junction held 9 bases outside the gene matches. The CDR3 totals 15 residues. CDR1 and CDR2 from the germline V gene are SGDLS and YYNGEE. The CDR3 DNA reads TGTGCCAGCTCTGTGCTGGGACAGATGAACACTGAAGCTTTCTTT. Protein: CASSVLGQMNTEAFF.

The rearrangement joins TRBV14 to TRBJ1-1, with 8 positions matching TRBD1. Germline V CDR1 and CDR2: SGHDN, FVKESK. With 1 base clipped from V and 0 bases from J, the junction kept 7 bases outside the gene matches. This CDR3 comprises 17 residues. In DNA form, the CDR3 reads TGTGCCAGCAGCCAAGGGGGCAGGGGGCGCCTGAACACTGAAGCTTTCTTT. The encoded protein is CASSQGGRGRLNTEAFF.

The rearrangement uses TRBV6-2 or TRBV6-3 and TRBJ2-7; weak D call: TRBD2 (6 bases). Trimming stripped 6 bases from V and 4 bases from J, with 10 bases between. The CDR3 sequence is 12 residues long. Germline V gene lookup returns CDR1 MNHEY and CDR2 SVGEGT. The CDR3, as DNA: TGTGCCAGCAGCCGCGGGAATTACGAGCAGTACTTC. Residues: CASSRGNYEQYF.

The chain carries TRBV24-1 and TRBJ2-7; tentatively, D is TRBD2 (6 bases). Trimming stripped 3 bases from V and 4 bases from J, with 12 bases between. The CDR3 has 14 residues. Germline loops: CDR1 KGHDR, CDR2 SFDVKD. The CDR3 coding sequence is TGTGCCACCAGTGATCCTAGACTAGGATACGAGCAGTACTTC. Encoded protein: CATSDPRLGYEQYF.

The chain joins TRBV19 to TRBJ1-2; 10 bases align to TRBD1. Germline values: CDR1 LNHDA, CDR2 SQIVND (reference sequence). J was trimmed by 5 bases and V by 3 bases; bases with no gene match: 12. The CDR3 covers 17 residues. CDR3: CASSISGTGADRYGYTF. The CDR3 nucleotides are TGTGCCAGTAGTATTTCCGGGACAGGGGCGGACCGATATGGCTACACCTTC. Variable domain in full (rest from reference TRBV19 and TRBJ1-2): DGGITQSPKYLFRKEGQNVTLSCEQNLNHDAMYWYRQDPGQGLRLIYYSQIVNDFQKGDIAEGYSVSREKKESFPLTVTSAQKNPTAFYLCASSISGTGADRYGYTFGSGTRLTVV.

The chain has TRBV5-6 and TRBJ2-7; the D is unclear. Trimming took 2 bases from V and 6 from J, leaving 15 bases between them. The CDR3 is made up of 14 amino acids. Germline loops: CDR1 SGHDT, CDR2 YYEEEE. CDR3 in DNA: TGTGCCAGCAGCTTAGGTGGAAGCGTTCGCGAGCAGTACTTC. It encodes CASSLGGSVREQYF.

The chain links TRBV9 to TRBJ1-1, with D hard to call. CDR1 is SGDLS, CDR2 YYNGEE, per germline. Deletions cut 4 bases from V and 3 bases from J, with 13 bases between. The CDR3 runs to 14 residues. The CDR3 bases are TGTGCCAGCAGCCCTACGGACTTTGACACTGAAGCTTTCTTT. Its translation: CASSPTDFDTEAFF.

V and J are TRBV7-9 and TRBJ1-1; 7 bases match TRBD1. After removal of 1 base from V and 4 bases from J, the junction contained 6 bases not matched to a gene. The CDR3 extends over 15 amino acids. Germline loops: CDR1 SEHNR, CDR2 FQNEAQ (reference sequence). The CDR3, as DNA: TGTGCCAGCAGCTTAGTGTCTGCAGGGGGCACTGAAGCTTTCTTT. Its protein product is CASSLVSAGGTEAFF. The entire variable domain, with the rest obtained from reference TRBV7-9 and TRBJ1-1, is as follows: DTGVSQNPRHKITKRGQNVTFRCDPISEHNRLYWYRQTLGQGPEFLTYFQNEAQLEKSRLLSDRFSAERPKGSFSTLEIQRTEQGDSAMYLCASSLVSAGGTEAFFGQGTRLTVV.

The chain uses TRBV7-9 and TRBJ2-5, with 10 bases lining up with TRBD2. Trimming cost V 3 bases and J 5 bases; bases outside gene matches: 12. Germline CDR1 is SEHNR and CDR2 is FQNEAQ (reference sequence). CDR3 length: 17 residues. In DNA, the CDR3 is TGTGCCAGCAGCTTCGCTAGCGGGGGACCGCACCGGGAGACCCAGTACTTC. Residues: CASSFASGGPHRETQYF.

The chain couples TRBV7-8 to TRBJ1-2; TRBD1 matches at 9 bases. With V trimmed by 4 bases and J by 4 bases, 4 bases remained unmatched. This CDR3 is built from 14 residues. Germline CDR1 SGHVS, CDR2 FQNEAQ. CDR3 in amino acids: CASSSGQGVYGYTF. The CDR3 nucleotides read TGTGCCAGCAGCTCGGGACAGGGAGTCTATGGCTACACCTTC.

V is TRBV29-1 and J is TRBJ2-1; 16 bases align to TRBD2. The CDR3 is made up of 20 amino acids. Germline CDR1 is SQVTM and CDR2 is ANQGSEA. The junction had 10 bases not matched to a gene; V was cut back by 0 bases and J by 2 bases. This CDR3 reads CSVEDSPGLAGGPAYNEQFF. CDR3 in DNA: TGCAGCGTTGAAGATTCTCCGGGACTAGCGGGGGGGCCCGCCTACAATGAGCAGTTCTTC.

This clone was seen only once. The chain has TRBV5-1 and TRBJ1-2; D is ambiguous. V gave up 7 bases and J gave up 4 bases, with 23 bases separating them. Germline loops: CDR1 SGHRS, CDR2 YFSETQ. The CDR3 is made up of 16 amino acids. The CDR3 sequence: CASPPRSGYEFYGYTF. The CDR3 region has the DNA TGCGCCAGCCCCCCCCGTTCGGGGTACGAATTCTATGGCTACACCTTC.

CDR3 nucleotide sequence: TGTGCCAGCAGCCCTAGCTGGAACAGTCCAGGAGATACGCAGTATTTT. Its protein product is CASSPSWNSPGDTQYF. This rearrangement joins TRBV5-5 to TRBJ2-3; D is perhaps TRBD2 (5 bases). The CDR3 runs to 16 residues. Germline CDR1 SGHKS, CDR2 YYEKEE (reference sequence). V dropped 4 bases and J dropped 5 bases, with 20 bases sitting between them. The variable domain in full, with the rest retrieved from reference TRBV5-5 and TRBJ2-3, is DAGVTQSPTHLIKTRGQQVTLRCSPISGHKSVSWYQQVLGQGPQFIFQYYEKEERGRGNFPDRFSARQFPNYSSELNVNALLLGDSALYLCASSPSWNSPGDTQYFGPGTRLTVL.

This chain links TRBV12-3 or TRBV12-4 with TRBJ2-5, with 7 bases aligning to TRBD1. The CDR3 loop spans 13 amino acids. V trimming: 4 bases; J trimming: 7 bases; junction bases outside the gene matches: 6. CDR3 bases: TGTGCCAGCAGTTCGACAGGGTTTGCGACCCAGTACTTC. Residues: CASSSTGFATQYF.